Listed here is a single TCR beta chain. The data belong to a study of T cells in Graves' hyperthyroidism and ophthalmopathy. Amplification targeted TCR beta CDR3 regions from RNA transcripts. Primed by the HTBI set, a first-round RT-PCR was run on the TCR CDR3. One entry per CDR3 protein results from TCRdb running MiXCR on the multiplex PCR reads. The repertoire consists of 400,000 to 550,000 distinct CDR3 sequences, with 24% occurring once and the leading ten covering approximately 10%. Sequenced material: blood. This clonotype was sampled from a woman in her 30s with Graves' ophthalmopathy.

The CDR3 region has the DNA TGTGCCAGCAGATTACAGGGGGAGCCAGGCCCCGGGGAGCTGTTTTTT. It is translated as CASRLQGEPGPGELFF. V is TRBV6-5 and J is TRBJ2-2; 8 positions agree with TRBD1. Germline V gives CDR1 MNHEY, CDR2 SVGAGI. This CDR3 is 16 amino acids long. The ends lost 6 bases at V and 6 bases at J; junction bases unmatched: 12.